This T cell receptor beta chain is from a study of blood T cell repertoires in COVID-19. About the research overall: The United States, Italy and Spain provided the acute and convalescent COVID-19 samples. T cells, B-cell-depleted T cells, or PBMCs provided the cDNA or gDNA that served as material.

V trimming: 0 bases; J trimming: 3 bases; junction bases outside the gene matches: 8. The germline gives CDR1 SGDLS, CDR2 YYNGEE. This CDR3 is 16 amino acids long. Here immunoSEQ multiplex PCR was the method, and the copy in TCRdb shows in-frame clones only, minus some. The sample carries roughly 48,000 clones, 65% to 85% recorded once. This chain uses TRBV9 with TRBJ2-7, with TRBD2 matching over 8 bases. This TCR came from a human donor in a cohort sampled during active COVID-19. Sequencing was performed on peripheral blood. CDR3 region: CASSVGGGPVGYEQYF. The CDR3 region has the DNA TGTGCCAGCAGCGTAGGCGGGGGGCCCGTTGGCTACGAGCAGTACTTC. Full variable domain (remainder filled in from reference TRBV9 and TRBJ2-7): DSGVTQTPKHLITATGQRVTLRCSPRSGDLSVYWYQQSLDQGLQFLIQYYNGEERAKGNILERFSAQQFPDLHSELNLSSLELGDSALYFCASSVGGGPVGYEQYFGPGTRLTVT.